This TCR beta chain was captured by sequencing in a study of OX40 agonist ivuxolimab in advanced cancers. In the study overall: Participants averaged approximately 65 years of age (range roughly 23 to 80) and were around 83% male. Study conclusions and caveats: Averaging showed that CD8+ T cells had more expanded clones than CD4+ did. Circulating CD4+ and CD8+ T cells showed clonal expansion by week 6 at 0.1 to 3.0 mg/kg. Antigen specificity remained undetermined for the expanded peripheral T cells.

As concerns this clone: The antigen is undetermined.

This CDR3 has 17 amino acids. Between the trimmed V and J ends, which lost 5 bases and 1 base, there was a span of 18 bases. Germline assignment: CDR1 SGHVS and CDR2 FNYEAQ. Measured with immunoSEQ multiplex PCR; TCRdb has only the in-frame clones, and not every one. The data hold 80,000 or so clones, with 85% to 90% observed a single time. The gene calls are TRBV7-6 and TRBJ2-4; D tentatively reads TRBD1 or TRBD2 (5 bases each). The material was CD4+ or CD8+ T cells sorted from blood, obtained in a trial of the OX40 agonist ivuxolimab. This sequence was found in an adult with an advanced solid tumor such as melanoma, head and neck, liver or kidney cancer. The DNA of the CDR3 is TGTGCCAGCAGCCTCTTTGAGGGGCCCGGGGCCAAAAACATTCAGTACTTC. Its protein is CASSLFEGPGAKNIQYF.